A single sample is the source of the 29 T cell receptor beta chains below, sequenced in a study of blood T cells in healthy people across ages. Using a J-beta primer mix together with a sample-barcoded 5' primer, a second PCR was run for roughly 7 to 12 cycles. Using its own MiXCR run on the 5' RACE reads, TCRdb lists one record per CDR3 protein. The sample includes 590,000 or so distinct CDR3 sequences, roughly 31% of them seen just once. The sequenced sample was blood. These receptors all stem from a woman older than 75 in good health.

This clonotype has ten or more counts. V usage is TRBV6-2 or TRBV6-3 and J usage is TRBJ2-1; D ambiguous. CDR3 length: 11 amino acids. The ends were cut back, 5 bases at V and 14 bases at J, with 13 bases in the middle. Germline CDR1 is MNHEY and CDR2 is SVGEGT. CDR3 in amino acids: CASSDTRNKFF. In nucleotides, the CDR3 is TGTGCCAGCAGTGACACCCGGAACAAGTTCTTC.

This clonotype turned up a few times. This chain joins TRBV12-3 or TRBV12-4 and TRBJ2-7; D may be TRBD1 or TRBD2 (5 bases each). The CDR3 sequence is 12 residues long. Between the trimmed V and J ends, which lost 7 bases and 2 bases, there was a span of 9 bases. The CDR3: CASMGRPYEQYF. The CDR3 nucleotides read TGTGCCAGCATGGGACGTCCCTACGAGCAGTACTTC.

This clonotype appeared a single time. At one boundary the junction diverges from the germline segment, which might be a read error. The V call is TRBV3-1, the J call TRBJ1-2; D is undetermined. The CDR3 extends over 12 amino acids. Looked up from germline, CDR1 is LGHDT and CDR2 is YNNKEL (reference sequence). In DNA form, the CDR3 reads TGTGCCGGCAGCACCCTTAACTATGGCTACACCTTC. Protein sequence: CAGSTLNYGYTF.

A word on this clonotype: It may be a read error: a sequence one base away is much more abundant. The genes are TRBV12-3 or TRBV12-4 and TRBJ1-4; 9 nucleotides agree with TRBD1. The CDR3 totals 16 residues. The CDR3 spells CVSSFGSWTGEEKLFF. The CDR3 DNA reads TGTGTCAGCAGTTTCGGGTCGTGGACAGGGGAGGAAAAACTGTTTTTT.

In this sample, this clonotype turned up many times. The J gene is TRBJ2-7, the V gene TRBV28; maybe TRBD1 (5 bases). Trimming removed 7 bases at V and 2 bases at J, with 9 bases between. This CDR3 is built from 12 residues. Germline loops: CDR1 MDHEN, CDR2 SYDVKM. This chain's CDR3 is CASTRTPYEQYF. The CDR3 DNA reads as TGTGCCAGCACCAGGACACCCTACGAGCAGTACTTC.

The V gene is TRBV7-3, the J gene TRBJ2-3; TRBD1 matches 7 bases. Losses at the gene ends were 5 bases for V and 0 bases for J; bases not matched to a gene: 8. Germline V gene data show CDR1 as SGHTA and CDR2 as FQGTGA. CDR3 size: 16 residues. The CDR3, as DNA: TGTGCCAGCAGCCCCTACAGGGGTTTAAGCACAGATACGCAGTATTTT. Its protein product is CASSPYRGLSTDTQYF.

This clonotype has ten or more counts. The V call is TRBV6-1, the J call TRBJ2-1; tentative D call: TRBD2 (7 bases). Germline CDR1 reads MNHNS; CDR2 reads SASEGT. CDR3 length: 15 amino acids. The V end was cut by 1 base, the J end by 4 bases, with 11 bases between. DNA of the CDR3: TGTGCCAGCAGTGAAGAGAGGGGGGGGTACAATGAGCAGTTCTTC. Translated: CASSEERGGYNEQFF.

This clonotype was counted between two and nine times. The chain uses TRBV9 and TRBJ2-6; D not resolved. This CDR3 is built from 14 residues. The V gene lost 2 bases and the J gene lost 0 bases, with 3 bases spanning the gap. Germline V lookup: CDR1 SGDLS, CDR2 YYNGEE. The CDR3 coding sequence is TGTGCCAGCAGCGTTGTCTCTGGGGCCAACGTCCTGACTTTC. Its translation is CASSVVSGANVLTF.

The rearrangement links TRBV7-3 to TRBJ2-1; D is unclear. The last part of the DNA fits TRBJ2-7 better; the J call may be wrong. This CDR3 has 13 residues. Germline-derived CDR1 and CDR2 are SGHTA and FQGTGA. The CDR3 is CASSEDTYNEQYF. CDR3 coding DNA: TGTGCCAGCAGCGAAGACACCTACAATGAGCAGTACTTC.

This clonotype was found many times. The CDR3 bases are TGTGCCAGCAGTTTACAGGGACAGCTCAATTCACCCCTCCACTTT. Translated, it gives CASSLQGQLNSPLHF. The gene calls are TRBV28 and TRBJ1-6; 7 bases are a match to TRBD1. J lost 7 bases, V lost 2 bases, and 5 bases had no gene match. CDR1 and CDR2 (germline): MDHEN, SYDVKM. This CDR3 spans 15 amino acids.

This clonotype was counted ten times or more. This chain connects TRBV5-1 to TRBJ1-2, with 7 bases identical to TRBD1. After removal of 0 bases from V and 0 bases from J, the junction contained 2 bases not matched to a gene. The CDR3 covers 15 residues. CDR1 SGHRS and CDR2 YFSETQ come from the germline V gene. CDR3 nucleotides: TGCGCCAGCAGCTTGGCCCAGGGGGCTAACTATGGCTACACCTTC. Protein product: CASSLAQGANYGYTF.

This clonotype was found many times. The chain combines TRBV4-2 with TRBJ2-1, with 8 bases that match TRBD2. The CDR3 loop spans 15 amino acids. Germline CDR1 LGHNA, CDR2 YNFKEQ. V trimming: 1 base; J trimming: 5 bases; junction bases outside the gene matches: 4. CDR3 residues: CASSQGGGPNNEQFF. CDR3 sequence (DNA): TGTGCCAGCAGCCAAGGCGGGGGGCCGAACAATGAGCAGTTCTTC.

A word on this clonotype: A read error may explain this, as a much larger clone is one base away. The V and J genes are TRBV15 and TRBJ2-7; 10 positions agree with TRBD2. The DNA matches TRBJ2-5 better at its end, which makes the J call doubtful. The CDR3 extends over 13 amino acids. Per the germline V gene, CDR1 is LNHNV and CDR2 is YYDKDF (reference sequence). Here the CDR3 DNA reads TGTGCCACCAGCGGTATAGCGGGGGGGACCCAGTACTTC. It yields the protein CATSGIAGGTQYF.

The V and J genes are TRBV20-1 and TRBJ1-6; no clear D. Between the trimmed V and J ends, which lost 5 bases and 10 bases, there was a span of 21 bases. Germline V gene sequence: CDR1 DFQATT, CDR2 SNEGSKA (reference sequence). CDR3 size: 15 residues. The CDR3 region has the DNA TGCAGTGCTGGAACCGCCGGGCGCCGTAGCTCACCCCTCCACTTT. Its protein product is CSAGTAGRRSSPLHF.

This clonotype was seen at least ten times. This rearrangement joins TRBV3-1 to TRBJ2-3; tentatively, D is TRBD1 or TRBD2 (6 bases each). Deletions cut 0 bases from V and 2 bases from J, with 12 bases between. Germline V lookup: CDR1 LGHDT, CDR2 YNNKEL (reference sequence). This CDR3 spans 16 amino acids. CDR3 bases: TGTGCCAGCAGCCAAGATCTCGGGGGCTACACAGATACGCAGTATTTT. It codes for CASSQDLGGYTDTQYF.

This clonotype was recorded at least ten times. The J gene is TRBJ1-4, the V gene TRBV9; the D gene is possibly TRBD1 (5 bases). In germline, CDR1 is SGDLS, CDR2 YYNGEE. V was clipped by 3 bases and J by 0 bases, with 9 bases between them. The CDR3 length is 15 residues. The CDR3 loop reads CASSADSATNEKLFF. The CDR3 DNA reads as TGTGCCAGCAGCGCCGACAGCGCAACTAATGAAAAACTGTTTTTT. Together with reference TRBV9 and TRBJ1-4, the CDR3 gives the full variable domain: DSGVTQTPKHLITATGQRVTLRCSPRSGDLSVYWYQQSLDQGLQFLIQYYNGEERAKGNILERFSAQQFPDLHSELNLSSLELGDSALYFCASSADSATNEKLFFGSGTQLSVL.

V gene TRBV6-6 combines with J gene TRBJ1-5, with a tentative D call TRBD1 (6 bases). The germline V gene has CDR1 MNHNY and CDR2 SVGAGI (reference sequence). Trimming stripped 3 bases from V and 7 bases from J, with 19 bases between. CDR3 length: 16 residues. The CDR3, as DNA: TGTGCCAGCAGTTATACCGAAGCGGGGGGCGGACAGCCCCAGCATTTT. This translates into CASSYTEAGGGQPQHF.

The chain has TRBV7-2 and TRBJ2-2, with TRBD2 identical over 7 bases. J gave up 16 bases and V 9 bases, and 14 bases lay outside the gene matches. The CDR3 runs to 12 residues. Germline values: CDR1 SGHTA, CDR2 FQGNSA. CDR3: CASSPSWREGFF. The CDR3 region has the DNA TGTGCCAGTAGCCCTTCCTGGAGGGAGGGGTTTTTT.

This chain uses TRBV6-6 with TRBJ1-2, with TRBD1 identical over 9 bases. CDR1 MNHNY and CDR2 SVGAGI come from the germline V gene (reference sequence). J lost 4 bases, V lost 7 bases, and 16 bases had no gene match. The CDR3 contains 17 residues. As DNA, the CDR3 is TGTGCCAGCACCCTGGGACAGGGAGACACTCTGCCCTATGGCTACACCTTC. It encodes CASTLGQGDTLPYGYTF.

In its sample, this clonotype was seen a few times. This rearrangement joins TRBV18 to TRBJ1-6; no clear D. CDR1 and CDR2 from the germline V gene are KGHSH and LQKENI. Trimming left V 3 bases short and J 7 bases short, with 10 bases between. The CDR3 has 14 residues. CDR3 in DNA: TGTGCCAGCTCACCTAACGATAGGAATTCACCCCTCCACTTT. This encodes CASSPNDRNSPLHF.

This clonotype was detected a few times. The V and J genes are TRBV6-1 and TRBJ1-1, with 8 nucleotides matching TRBD1. Germline CDR1 is MNHNS and CDR2 is SASEGT. Trimming took 0 bases from V and 0 from J; bases not matched to a gene: 15. The CDR3 totals 20 residues. CDR3 sequence (DNA): TGTGCCAGCAGTGAAGCGGTCTGGCAGGGGGCGCGAGGGGTGAACACTGAAGCTTTCTTT. Its protein product is CASSEAVWQGARGVNTEAFF.

Worth noting for this clonotype: A much larger clone sits a single nucleotide away, making a read error possible. The gene calls are TRBV5-1 and TRBJ2-4; a weak D match, TRBD2 (5 bases). The germline CDR1 and CDR2 sequences are SGHRS and YFSETQ. V lost 0 bases and J 13 bases, leaving 20 bases between the germline ends. This CDR3 is 15 amino acids long. CDR3 region: CASSLGGPPLYKQYF. The CDR3 DNA reads TGCGCCAGCAGCTTGGGAGGGCCCCCCCTCTACAAGCAGTACTTC.

Worth noting for this clonotype: Its ends do not fully match the called genes, so a read error is possible. The rearrangement links TRBV7-9 to TRBJ2-6, with a weak D call TRBD2 (7 bases). CDR3 length: 13 amino acids. Per germline, CDR1 SEHNR and CDR2 FQNEAQ (reference sequence). CDR3 DNA: TGTGCCAGCAGGGGAGGGGGGGCCAACGTCCGGACTTTC. This encodes CASRGGGANVRTF.

This clonotype was seen many times. The J gene is TRBJ2-2, the V gene TRBV7-8; 8 bases match TRBD2. The V gene end was trimmed by 5 bases and the J gene end by 5 bases; junction bases not matched to a gene: 4. The CDR3 spans 14 residues. Germline lookup yields CDR1 SGHVS and CDR2 FQNEAQ. CDR3 DNA sequence: TGTGCCAGCAGCCCCGGGACTAGGACCGGGGAGCTGTTTTTT. Its protein is CASSPGTRTGELFF.

This clonotype has ten or more counts. The chain joins TRBV5-1 to TRBJ2-1; TRBD1 matches 8 bases. V shed 4 bases and J 6 bases; nucleotides not matched to a gene: 6. Germline CDR1 SGHRS, CDR2 YFSETQ. CDR3 length equals 14 residues. This CDR3 is CASSPDRVSNEQFF. CDR3 sequence (DNA): TGCGCCAGCAGCCCGGACAGGGTAAGCAATGAGCAGTTCTTC.

This clonotype was found a few times. The chain carries TRBV28 and TRBJ2-3; D remains ambiguous. Germline V gene lookup returns CDR1 MDHEN and CDR2 SYDVKM. This CDR3 region has 12 residues. The V end lost 2 bases, the J end lost 7 bases, and 7 bases lay between the germline ends. CDR3 sequence: CASSLVLNTQYF. The CDR3 nucleotides are TGTGCCAGCAGTTTAGTTCTTAATACGCAGTATTTT. Filled out from reference TRBV28 and TRBJ2-3, the complete variable domain reads DVKVTQSSRYLVKRTGEKVFLECVQDMDHENMFWYRQDPGLGLRLIYFSYDVKMKEKGDIPEGYSVSREKKERFSLILESASTNQTSMYLCASSLVLNTQYFGPGTRLTVL.

The chain recombines TRBV20-1 with TRBJ2-1, with 11 nucleotides matching TRBD2. V trimming: 1 base; J trimming: 6 bases; junction bases outside the gene matches: 17. The germline CDR1 and CDR2 sequences are DFQATT and SNEGSKA (reference sequence). The CDR3 loop spans 19 amino acids. The CDR3 spells CSARASGGSLVSPSNEQFF. CDR3 nucleotide sequence: TGCAGTGCTAGAGCTAGCGGGGGGTCCCTCGTTTCGCCCTCCAATGAGCAGTTCTTC.

The gene calls are TRBV12-3 or TRBV12-4 and TRBJ1-1, with 7 bases lining up with TRBD1. The CDR3 sequence is 15 residues long. Unmatched junction bases numbered 8, after V lost 2 bases and J lost 5 bases. The CDR3 region is CASSLISAGGTEAFF. CDR3 bases: TGTGCCAGCAGTTTAATCTCCGCAGGGGGGACTGAAGCTTTCTTT.

This clonotype was recorded a few times. The rearrangement links TRBV2 to TRBJ1-2; D gene ambiguous. Germline V lookup: CDR1 SNHLY, CDR2 FYNNEI. V lost 2 bases, J lost 1 base, and 5 bases lay in between. CDR3 length equals 13 residues. In nucleotides, the CDR3 is TGTGCCAGCAGTGAAACGGGTAACTATGGCTACACCTTC. It yields the protein CASSETGNYGYTF.